Listed here are 8 T cell receptor beta chains from one sample, sequenced in a study of T cell responses to AZD1222 COVID-19 vaccine. The data were produced by immunoSEQ multiplex PCR, yet TCRdb's version contains in-frame clones alone and is incomplete. The table has some 91,000 clones, about 92% seen once; the top ten hold about an eighth. Here the sequenced sample was peripheral blood, taken on day 0 of AZD1222 vaccination. These receptors were taken from an adult in good health.

The chain combines TRBV3-1 (or the pseudogene TRBV3-2) with TRBJ2-5; 10 bases line up with TRBD2. Trimming at V came to 1 base and at J to 5 bases, leaving 10 bases not matched to a gene. CDR1 and CDR2 from the germline V gene are LGHDT and YNNKEL (reference sequence). The CDR3 totals 17 residues. In DNA, the CDR3 is TGTGCCAGCAGCCAAGTTGGTCTAGCGGGGGTGGGGGAGACCCAGTACTTC. It codes for CASSQVGLAGVGETQYF.

The rearrangement joins TRBV12-5 to TRBJ1-1; TRBD1 agrees at 8 bases. CDR3 size: 13 residues. J lost 5 bases, V lost 1 base, and 0 bases had no gene match. Germline assignment: CDR1 LGHNT and CDR2 FRNRAP. The CDR3 DNA sequence: TGTGCTAGTGGTTTGGACAGGGGGACTGAAGCTTTCTTT. Residues: CASGLDRGTEAFF.

CDR3 sequence: CASSVQGAGELFF. CDR3 in DNA: TGTGCCAGCAGCGTACAGGGGGCCGGGGAGCTGTTTTTT. The chain links TRBV5-4 to TRBJ2-2; 8 nucleotides agree with TRBD1. Germline CDR1 SGHNT, CDR2 YYREEE (reference sequence). The junction had 2 bases not matched to a gene; V was cut back by 4 bases and J by 6 bases. CDR3 length: 13 amino acids.

CDR3: CASSPTGVANSPLHF. The DNA of the CDR3 is TGTGCCAGCAGCCCGACAGGGGTAGCTAATTCACCCCTCCACTTT. J is TRBJ1-6 and V is TRBV6-5; TRBD1 agrees at 8 bases. The CDR3 has 15 residues. Losses at the gene ends were 6 bases for V and 6 bases for J; bases not matched to a gene: 7. Germline V CDR1 and CDR2: MNHEY, SVGAGI.

The chain is built from TRBV28 and TRBJ2-7; 7 nucleotides line up with TRBD1. The CDR3 spans 13 residues. Germline V gives CDR1 MDHEN, CDR2 SYDVKM. Trimming cost V 6 bases and J 6 bases; bases outside gene matches: 8. CDR3 region: CASSLMTGPEQYF. For the CDR3, the DNA is TGTGCCAGCAGCCTTATGACAGGGCCCGAGCAGTACTTC.

The CDR3 loop is CASSQAVAPQETQYF. In DNA form, the CDR3 reads TGCGCCAGCAGCCAAGCTGTCGCGCCTCAAGAGACCCAGTACTTC. The V and J genes are TRBV4-3 and TRBJ2-5; D is uncertain. The CDR3 covers 15 residues. CDR1 LGHNA and CDR2 YSLEER come from the germline V gene. Trimming left V 1 base short and J 2 bases short, with 11 bases between.

This CDR3 reads CAMGTGGTEAFF. The CDR3 region has the DNA TGTGCCATGGGCACAGGGGGCACTGAAGCTTTCTTT. V usage is TRBV10-3 and J usage is TRBJ1-1; 8 bases are shared with TRBD1. Germline V lookup: CDR1 ENHRY, CDR2 SYGVKD. The CDR3 runs to 12 residues. With V trimmed by 9 bases and J by 4 bases, 4 bases remained unmatched.

This clone has just one count. V and J are TRBV3-1 (or the pseudogene TRBV3-2) and TRBJ1-1, with D uncertain. Per germline, CDR1 LGHDT and CDR2 YNNKEL (reference sequence). The CDR3 consists of 18 residues. Trimming pared 4 bases from V and 4 bases from J, leaving 25 bases between. CDR3 amino acids: CASSPVRRLTSRGTEAFF. In nucleotides, the CDR3 is TGTGCCAGCAGCCCTGTAAGACGACTGACTTCCCGGGGCACTGAAGCTTTCTTT.